These T cell receptor beta chains were read from a single sample in a study of identical twins. TCRdb called the 5' RACE reads again in MiXCR, with one record for every CDR3 protein. The sample lists 500,000 or so distinct CDR3 sequences; roughly an eighth were seen once. These same data were also listed under a study on yellow fever vaccine responses in identical twins.

Material: CD4+ T cells sorted from blood. These receptors were collected from a woman between 18 and 29 years old in good health. Both conserved end residues are part of each CDR3. The D gene is left open where the match is weak. A row's size may be missing; if present it is once, few, many or a size class.

NA	NA	TRBV2	TRBJ2-1	CASSEAETPAVLF	TGTGCCAGCAGTGAAGCTGAGACCCCAGCAGTTCTATTC
NA	TRBD2	TRBV20-1	TRBJ2-3	CSASNPPGLAGTTGHTDTQYF	TGCAGTGCTAGCAACCCTCCCGGACTAGCGGGGACCACAGGTCACACAGATACGCAGTATTTT
NA	NA	TRBV5-1	TRBJ2-2	CGSEGNTGELFF	TGCGGTTCGGAGGGGAACACCGGGGAGCTGTTTTTT
few	TRBD2	TRBV4-1	TRBJ2-5	CASSPGLAGGPRGTQYF	TGCGCCAGCAGCCCGGGACTAGCGGGAGGGCCGCGGGGGACCCAGTACTTC
few	TRBD2	TRBV18	TRBJ2-7	CASSQSGTSGGTEEQYF	TGTGCCAGCTCACAATCCGGGACTAGCGGGGGGACGGAGGAGCAGTACTTC
many	TRBD1	TRBV12-3/TRBV12-4	TRBJ2-7	CASSLYRDRVSEQYF	TGTGCCAGCAGTTTATACAGGGACAGGGTATCCGAGCAGTACTTC
many	TRBD1	TRBV5-8	TRBJ2-7	CASSRTTGTGGYEQYF	TGTGCCAGCAGCCGGACTACCGGGACAGGGGGTTACGAGCAGTACTTC
NA	TRBD2	TRBV2	TRBJ2-1	CASDGFYSGGPEQFF	TGTGCCAGCGACGGTTTTTATAGCGGGGGACCAGAGCAGTTCTTC
few	NA	TRBV7-2	TRBJ2-1	CASSLVGQPYNEQFF	TGTGCCAGCAGCTTAGTTGGGCAGCCTTACAATGAGCAGTTCTTC
few	NA	TRBV5-1	TRBJ2-7	CASSWQVGEQYF	TGCGCCAGCAGCTGGCAGGTGGGCGAGCAGTACTTC
once	NA	TRBV4-1	TRBJ2-3	CASSQVGSGVMDTQYF	TGCGCCAGCAGCCAAGTAGGATCGGGGGTGATGGATACGCAGTATTTT
NA	NA	TRBV6-6	TRBJ2-5	CASRDGKQETQYF	TGTGCCAGCAGGGACGGGAAACAAGAGACCCAGTACTTC
NA	NA	TRBV20-1	TRBJ2-7	CSAIAGAYEQYF	TGCAGTGCTATCGCAGGGGCCTACGAGCAGTACTTC
NA	TRBD2	TRBV20-1	TRBJ2-7	CSVGTSGSHEQYF	TGCAGTGTCGGGACTAGCGGGAGCCATGAGCAGTACTTC
NA	TRBD2	TRBV9	TRBJ2-7	CASSASPGLGAAEQYF	TGTGCCAGCAGCGCCAGCCCCGGACTAGGAGCGGCCGAGCAGTACTTC
few	TRBD1	TRBV28	TRBJ2-7	CAISGQVLPTYEQYF	TGTGCCATCTCGGGACAGGTCCTCCCCACCTACGAGCAGTACTTC
NA	NA	TRBV7-2	TRBJ1-5	CASSLDSYQPQHF	TGTGCCAGCAGCTTAGACAGTTATCAGCCCCAGCATTTT
NA	NA	TRBV11-1	TRBJ1-2	CASVQFQGHGETNYGYTF	TGTGCCAGCGTACAATTCCAGGGACACGGAGAGACTAACTATGGCTACACCTTC
many	TRBD1	TRBV5-1	TRBJ2-2	CASYTGGADTGELFF	TGCGCCAGCTACACAGGGGGCGCAGACACCGGGGAGCTGTTTTTT
many	TRBD1	TRBV20-1	TRBJ2-7	CSAPDRGGSYEQYF	TGCAGTGCTCCAGACAGGGGAGGCTCCTACGAGCAGTACTTC
NA	NA	TRBV7-9	TRBJ2-7	CAYGQEAGYEQYF	TGTGCCTACGGGCAGGAGGCCGGCTACGAGCAGTACTTC
many	TRBD2	TRBV20-1	TRBJ2-1	CSAPRAGGNEQFF	TGCAGTGCCCCCCGGGCGGGAGGGAATGAGCAGTTCTTC
few	TRBD1	TRBV18	TRBJ2-7	CASSPLGTGNMNEQYF	TGTGCCAGCTCACCATTAGGGACAGGGAACATGAACGAGCAGTACTTC
NA	NA	TRBV5-1	TRBJ2-1	CASSLVSWDTSYNEQFF	TGCGCCAGCAGCTTGGTATCCTGGGACACATCCTACAATGAGCAGTTCTTC
few	NA	TRBV15	TRBJ2-7	CATSRDRLPKQYF	TGTGCCACCAGCAGAGATCGACTTCCGAAGCAGTACTTC
NA	NA	TRBV7-2	TRBJ2-5	CASSPFRETQYF	TGTGCCAGCAGCCCTTTTAGGGAGACCCAGTACTTC
NA	NA	TRBV5-1	TRBJ2-3	CASSLLVTDTQYF	TGCGCCAGCAGCTTGTTGGTCACAGATACGCAGTATTTT
NA	TRBD2	TRBV5-1	TRBJ2-7	CASSFNRAGTTEQYF	TGCGCCAGCAGCTTCAACCGGGCGGGGACTACCGAGCAGTACTTC
few	NA	TRBV27	TRBJ2-4	CASSPLRVAKNIQYF	TGTGCCAGCAGTCCGCTGCGGGTGGCCAAAAACATTCAGTACTTC
NA	NA	TRBV6-2/TRBV6-3	TRBJ2-7	CASSERPRTRIYEQYF	TGTGCCAGCAGTGAGAGGCCCCGGACCAGAATTTACGAGCAGTACTTC
NA	NA	TRBV29-1	TRBJ2-7	CSVWLVVGGEQYF	TGCAGCGTTTGGTTAGTAGTGGGTGGCGAGCAGTACTTC
many	NA	TRBV29-1	TRBJ2-2	CSVVRSNTGELFF	TGCAGCGTCGTGAGGTCTAACACCGGGGAGCTGTTTTTT
few	NA	TRBV4-3	TRBJ2-7	CASSQDMPPLSYEQYF	TGCGCCAGCAGCCAAGATATGCCTCCCCTCTCCTACGAGCAGTACTTC
many	NA	TRBV30	TRBJ2-1	CAWSVQPGGEQFF	TGTGCCTGGAGTGTCCAACCGGGGGGCGAGCAGTTCTTC
NA	NA	TRBV29-1	TRBJ2-2	CSVRASPNTGELFF	TGCAGCGTTCGGGCAAGTCCGAACACCGGGGAGCTGTTTTTT
NA	NA	TRBV5-1	TRBJ2-7	CASSSVGTSYEQYF	TGCGCCAGCAGCTCGGTCGGTACCTCCTACGAGCAGTACTTC
NA	NA	TRBV10-3	TRBJ2-5	CAISESGSKETQYF	TGTGCCATCAGTGAGTCCGGCAGCAAAGAGACCCAGTACTTC
NA	TRBD1	TRBV4-3	TRBJ2-1	CASSQGGPGTGYNEQFF	TGCGCCAGCAGCCAAGGGGGGCCCGGGACAGGGTACAATGAGCAGTTCTTC
few	TRBD1	TRBV24-1	TRBJ1-5	CATSPSRTGDQPQHF	TGTGCCACCAGTCCCTCTCGAACAGGGGATCAGCCCCAGCATTTT
few	TRBD2	TRBV7-2	TRBJ2-3	CASSWAAGRTDTQYF	TGTGCCAGCAGCTGGGCAGCGGGACGCACAGATACGCAGTATTTT
NA	NA	TRBV29-1	TRBJ2-5	CSVEGSSPGLQETQYF	TGCAGCGTTGAGGGTTCAAGTCCAGGCCTTCAAGAGACCCAGTACTTC
NA	TRBD2	TRBV27	TRBJ2-3	CASSYRGGSTDTQYF	TGTGCCAGCAGTTATCGGGGGGGAAGCACAGATACGCAGTATTTT
few	TRBD2	TRBV6-2/TRBV6-3	TRBJ2-1	CASSGVAGGYNEQFF	TGTGCCAGCTCGGGGGTAGCGGGAGGTTACAATGAGCAGTTCTTC
NA	NA	TRBV7-2	TRBJ2-2	CASSSRDTGELFF	TGTGCCAGCAGCTCCAGGGACACCGGGGAGCTGTTTTTT
NA	NA	TRBV6-2/TRBV6-3	TRBJ2-6	CASSIRTTGANVLTF	TGTGCCAGCAGTATTCGGACTACTGGGGCCAACGTCCTGACTTTC
NA	NA	TRBV7-2	TRBJ2-5	CASSSLLWETQYF	TGTGCCAGCAGCTCTCTGCTCTGGGAGACCCAGTACTTC
few	NA	TRBV20-1	TRBJ1-5	CSASWGLAQHF	TGCAGTGCTAGCTGGGGGCTCGCCCAGCATTTT
NA	NA	TRBV7-6	TRBJ2-2	CASSPLLDTGELFF	TGTGCCAGCAGTCCACTCCTGGACACCGGGGAGCTGTTTTTT
few	NA	TRBV30	TRBJ2-3	CAWNLGLPQYF	TGTGCCTGGAATCTGGGGCTCCCGCAGTATTTT
few	NA	TRBV12-3/TRBV12-4	TRBJ1-4	CASSLRGQGGGGRLFF	TGTGCCAGCAGTTTACGCGGTCAGGGCGGCGGTGGTCGGCTGTTTTTT
few	NA	TRBV4-3	TRBJ1-1	CASSQVSTGNTEAFF	TGCGCCAGCAGCCAAGTGTCTACAGGGAACACTGAAGCTTTCTTT
few	NA	TRBV7-2	TRBJ2-2	CASSLKVPGAGELFF	TGTGCCAGCAGCTTAAAGGTCCCAGGAGCCGGGGAGCTGTTTTTT
many	NA	TRBV4-3	TRBJ1-5	CASSQEAGGTSNQPQHF	TGCGCCAGCAGCCAAGAAGCAGGCGGTACTAGCAATCAGCCCCAGCATTTT
few	NA	TRBV3-1	TRBJ2-4	CASSSRDTKNIQYF	TGTGCCAGCAGCAGCCGGGACACCAAAAACATTCAGTACTTC
many	TRBD1	TRBV4-2	TRBJ2-7	CASSQVDRAYEQYF	TGTGCCAGCAGCCAAGTGGACAGGGCCTACGAGCAGTACTTC
few	NA	TRBV6-2/TRBV6-3	TRBJ1-5	CASSGGFSNQPQHF	TGTGCCAGCAGTGGGGGGTTTAGCAATCAGCCCCAGCATTTT
many	NA	TRBV7-9	TRBJ1-2	CASSLMRNYGYTF	TGTGCCAGCAGCCTAATGCGTAACTATGGCTACACCTTC